A single sample is the source of the 23 T cell receptor beta chains below, sequenced in a study of T cell repertoires in cytomegalovirus infection. Via MiXCR, TCRdb re-called the reads, giving one row per CDR3 protein. The sample includes 650,000 to 850,000 distinct CDR3 sequences, almost 30% of them seen just once. These receptors' targets are unknown. The starting material was cultured CD8+ T cells from PBMCs, obtained from culture after CMV antigen stimulation. These receptors were collected from a human donor in good health (CMV status not recorded). Some clones in this sample may be carry-over from other donors' samples.

This clonotype was recorded at least ten times. The chain carries TRBV7-2 and TRBJ2-7; the D is unclear. The CDR3 is 13 residues long. Looked up from germline, CDR1 is SGHTA and CDR2 is FQGNSA. Trimming pared 2 bases from V and 6 bases from J, leaving 11 bases between. CDR3 in amino acids: CASSLISAGEQYF. CDR3 nucleotides: TGTGCCAGCAGCTTAATATCAGCTGGCGAGCAGTACTTC. The full variable domain, its missing parts supplied by reference TRBV7-2 and TRBJ2-7, is GAGVSQSPSNKVTEKGKDVELRCDPISGHTALYWYRQSLGQGLEFLIYFQGNSAPDKSGLPSDRFSAERTGGSVSTLTIQRTQQEDSAVYLCASSLISAGEQYFGPGTRLTVT.

Only a few counts were recorded for this clonotype. The chain carries TRBV6-2 or TRBV6-3 and TRBJ2-7; D might be TRBD2 (5 bases). The CDR3 extends over 12 amino acids. V gave up 0 bases and J gave up 7 bases, with 7 bases separating them. Germline-derived CDR1 and CDR2 are MNHEY and SVGEGT. CDR3 protein: CASSYSTGEQYV. The DNA for the CDR3 is TGTGCCAGCAGTTACTCAACGGGGGAGCAGTACGTC.

The genes are TRBV15 and TRBJ2-7; D assignment may be TRBD1 or TRBD2 (5 bases each). The CDR3 spans 15 residues. The V gene lost 0 bases and the J gene lost 1 base, with 10 bases spanning the gap. The V gene's germline CDR1 is LNHNV and CDR2 YYDKDF (reference sequence). The CDR3 sequence: CATSRDTGPSYEQYV. As DNA, the CDR3 is TGTGCCACCAGCAGAGATACGGGACCATCCTACGAGCAGTACGTC.

This clonotype has at least ten counts. V and J are TRBV5-4 and TRBJ1-4; D ambiguous. This CDR3 contains 13 residues. V was shortened by 0 bases and J by 7 bases, with 7 bases between the two germline ends. CDR1 and CDR2 from the germline V gene are SGHNT and YYREEE (reference sequence). CDR3 sequence reads: CASSLDGGEKLFF. DNA for the CDR3: TGTGCCAGCAGCTTGGACGGCGGTGAAAAACTGTTTTTT.

As DNA, the CDR3 is TGTGCCAGCACCGGGGGGGTGGCGGGGGACACGCAGTATTTT. This sequence encodes CASTGGVAGDTQYF. The chain has TRBV5-3 and TRBJ2-3; 8 positions agree with TRBD2. TRBV5-3 is treated as an ORF (open reading frame) with a function not yet certain. With 8 bases clipped from V and 9 bases from J, the junction kept 14 bases outside the gene matches. CDR3 size: 14 residues.

This sequence joins TRBV4-1 and TRBJ2-2; D call uncertain. The CDR3 extends over 14 amino acids. V lost 0 bases and J lost 6, with 8 bases in between. The germline V gene encodes CDR1 MGHRA and CDR2 YSYEKL. The CDR3: CASSQDSRPGELFF. Written as DNA, the CDR3 is TGCGCCAGCAGCCAAGATTCCAGGCCCGGGGAGCTGTTTTTT.

This clonotype was seen more than once but under ten times. The CDR3 DNA reads as TGTGCCAGCAGCCCTCCTAAGAAGTATTTT. Protein: CASSPPKKYF. V and J are TRBV6-4 and TRBJ2-3; D unresolved. V was pared by 6 bases and J by 13 bases, with 11 bases between. Germline V gene data show CDR1 as MRHNA and CDR2 as SNTAGT. The CDR3 sequence is 10 residues long.

The V and J genes are TRBV25-1 and TRBJ2-2; 8 bases match TRBD1. From germline, CDR1 is MGHDK and CDR2 SYGVNS. J lost 5 bases, V lost 3 bases, and 5 bases had no gene match. CDR3 length equals 15 residues. CDR3 coding DNA: TGTGCCAGCAGTGACCACAGGGGGGTTACCGGGGAGCTGTTTTTT. It yields the protein CASSDHRGVTGELFF.

In its sample, this clonotype was seen a few times. The V and J genes are TRBV19 and TRBJ2-1; no definite D call. There are 11 residues in the CDR3. The germline V gene has CDR1 LNHDA and CDR2 SQIVND (reference sequence). Trimming took off 10 bases at V and 9 bases at J, with 13 bases between the two ends. The CDR3 reads CATTENGEQFF. Written as DNA, the CDR3 is TGTGCCACCACAGAAAACGGTGAGCAGTTCTTC.

The rearrangement links TRBV6-1 to TRBJ2-7, with D perhaps given as TRBD1 or TRBD2 (5 bases each). CDR1 MNHNS and CDR2 SASEGT come from the germline V gene. The CDR3 sequence is 13 residues long. With 7 bases removed from V and 4 bases from J, the gap between germline ends came to 14 bases. CDR3 DNA: TGTGCCAGCAAGGATGAGGGACCTTACGAGCAGTACGTC. Its protein product is CASKDEGPYEQYV.

This clonotype showed up many times. J is TRBJ2-3 and V is TRBV19; D remains ambiguous. CDR3 size: 19 residues. CDR1 and CDR2 from the germline V gene are LNHDA and SQIVND (reference sequence). Trimming cost V 5 bases and J 5 bases, with 29 bases left between them. This CDR3 reads CASSAQIASLTTTRDTQYF. The CDR3 nucleotides read TGTGCCAGTAGTGCCCAGATCGCGTCGCTTACTACCACCCGAGATACGCAGTATTTT.

The chain uses TRBV19 and TRBJ2-5; D call uncertain. In germline, CDR1 is LNHDA, CDR2 SQIVND (reference sequence). Trimming took 8 bases from V and 7 from J, leaving 17 bases between them. There are 13 residues in the CDR3. DNA of the CDR3: TGTGCCAGTGGAAACCCCGGATGGGGGACCCAGTACTTC. Translated: CASGNPGWGTQYF.

This rearrangement joins TRBV7-6 to TRBJ2-1; D possibly corresponds to TRBD1 (5 bases). V shed 5 bases and J shed 9 bases, with 17 bases lying between them. This CDR3 spans 14 amino acids. Germline lookup yields CDR1 SGHVS and CDR2 FNYEAQ. The CDR3 DNA reads TGTGCCAGCAGCCCCGTGCGCCCAAGGGGTGAGCAGTTCTTC. Its protein product is CASSPVRPRGEQFF.

The chain combines TRBV3-1 with TRBJ1-2; the match to TRBD1 covers 7 bases. Germline CDR1 reads LGHDT; CDR2 reads YNNKEL (reference sequence). V lost 3 bases, J lost 0 bases, and 4 bases stayed unmatched. The CDR3 is made up of 15 amino acids. CDR3 nucleotide sequence: TGTGCCAGCAGCCACGGACAGGTTACTAACTATGGCTACACCTTC. Protein sequence: CASSHGQVTNYGYTF. Drawing the rest from reference TRBV3-1 and TRBJ1-2, the complete variable domain is DTAVSQTPKYLVTQMGNDKSIKCEQNLGHDTMYWYKQDSKKFLKIMFSYNNKELIINETVPNRFSPKSPDKAHLNLHINSLELGDSAVYFCASSHGQVTNYGYTFGSGTRLTVV.

The CDR3 DNA follows: TGTGCCAGCAGTGAACTTAAACGGCTCTATGGCTACACCTTC. Amino acids: CASSELKRLYGYTF. The chain couples TRBV6-1 to TRBJ1-2, with D unclear. CDR1 and CDR2 from the germline V gene are MNHNS and SASEGT. The CDR3 contains 14 residues. With 2 bases removed from V and 4 bases from J, the gap between germline ends came to 11 bases.

Ten or more counts support this clonotype. J is TRBJ1-2 and V is TRBV7-3; D perhaps matches TRBD1 (5 bases). This CDR3 contains 13 residues. V lost 2 bases to trimming and J lost 8 bases, with 12 bases between them. Germline CDR1 and CDR2: SGHTA and FQGTGA. CDR3 residues: CASSLDPGRGYTF. CDR3 DNA: TGTGCCAGCAGCTTAGATCCAGGGAGAGGCTACACCTTC.

This clonotype was seen more than once but under ten times. This rearrangement joins TRBV5-1 to TRBJ2-6; weak D call: TRBD1 (6 bases). Trimming removed 5 bases at V and 2 bases at J, with 17 bases between. This CDR3 has 17 residues. Germline V gene data show CDR1 as SGHRS and CDR2 as YFSETQ. The CDR3 loop is CASSSYRGGPGANVLTF. As DNA, the CDR3 is TGCGCCAGCAGTTCATACCGAGGGGGACCTGGGGCCAACGTCCTGACTTTC.

The rearrangement links TRBV11-1 to TRBJ2-1; D is possibly TRBD2 (6 bases). The V end was cut by 4 bases, the J end by 10 bases, with 11 bases between. The germline V gene encodes CDR1 SGHAT and CDR2 FQDESV (reference sequence). CDR3 length: 12 amino acids. DNA for the CDR3: TGTGCCAGCAGCTACACTAGCCGAGAGCAGTTCTTC. Amino acid sequence: CASSYTSREQFF. Based on the CDR3 plus reference TRBV11-1 and TRBJ2-1, the full variable domain is EAEVAQSPRYKITEKSQAVAFWCDPISGHATLYWYRQILGQGPELLVQFQDESVVDDSQLPKDRFSAERLKGVDSTLKIQPAELGDSAMYLCASSYTSREQFFGPGTRLTVL.

This clonotype has only a few counts. The rearrangement uses TRBV2 and TRBJ1-3, with D uncertain. Germline CDR1 SNHLY, CDR2 FYNNEI. CDR3 length: 18 amino acids. Trimming cost V 3 bases and J 3 bases, with 21 bases left between them. The CDR3 coding sequence is TGTGCCAGCAGTGATTATAGACTTATGGTGTCGAGTGGAAACACCATATATTTT. It specifies CASSDYRLMVSSGNTIYF.

The V gene is TRBV6-6, the J gene TRBJ2-7, with D unclear. V lost 3 bases to trimming and J lost 3 bases, with 6 bases between them. CDR1 and CDR2 (germline): MNHNY, SVGAGI (reference sequence). This CDR3 region has 12 residues. The DNA for the CDR3 is TGTGCCAGCAGTTATTCGGTCTACGAGCAGTACGTC. It translates to CASSYSVYEQYV.

As regards this clonotype: At one end, the junction sequence differs from germline, possibly due to a read error. The chain combines TRBV6-1 with TRBJ2-7; D gene uncertain. CDR1 MNHNS and CDR2 SASEGT come from the germline V gene. The CDR3 covers 15 residues. Here the CDR3 reads CANSEQQVPVYEQYF. DNA of the CDR3: TGTGCCAACAGTGAGCAACAAGTGCCTGTCTACGAGCAGTACTTC.

This clonotype appeared many times. The rearrangement uses TRBV7-9 and TRBJ1-2; 7 bases are shared with TRBD1. Germline V gene data show CDR1 as SEHNR and CDR2 as FQNEAQ (reference sequence). V lost 5 bases, J lost 7 bases, and 7 bases stayed unmatched. This CDR3 comprises 13 residues. CDR3 amino acids: CASSVGTVRGYTF. CDR3 sequence (DNA): TGTGCCAGCAGCGTGGGGACAGTTCGTGGCTACACCTTC.

V gene TRBV7-9 combines with J gene TRBJ1-6; tentatively, D is TRBD1 (6 bases). The CDR3 runs to 16 residues. The V end lost 5 bases, the J end lost 5 bases, and 16 bases lay between the germline ends. Germline CDR1 is SEHNR and CDR2 is FQNEAQ (reference sequence). The chain's CDR3 is CASSPRGDPNNSPLHF. CDR3 DNA sequence: TGTGCCAGCAGCCCGAGGGGGGACCCGAATAATTCACCCCTCCACTTT.